This entry lists 25 T cell receptor beta chains sequenced from one sample in a study of molecular identifiers for immune sequencing clone quantification. TCRdb fed the PCR reads into MiXCR, producing one record per CDR3 protein. Of tens of thousands of distinct CDR3 sequences listed, roughly 24% are singletons. Sequencing used naive CD8+ T cells from blood, with Jurkat cell RNA spiked in. Described subset: FACS-sorted CD8+CD4-CCR7+CD45RA+ naive T cells. All receptors come from a human donor in good health. Some libraries in this study had Jurkat cell RNA spiked in.

The table lists this clonotype with a count of one. With a much larger clone just one base away, this may be a read error. V gene TRBV3-1 combines with J gene TRBJ1-4; D is ambiguous. V lost 1 base and J lost 6, with 12 bases in between. The CDR3 has 15 residues. CDR1 is LGHDT, CDR2 YNNKEL, per germline (reference sequence). Here the CDR3 reads CASSQVTEGDEKLFF. The CDR3 nucleotides read TGTGCCAGCAGCCAAGTCACGGAGGGTGATGAAAAACTGTTTTTT.

As concerns this clonotype: This may arise from a read error, as a much more abundant clone is one base away. The V gene is TRBV7-2, the J gene TRBJ1-4; a weak D match, TRBD1 (5 bases). The germline V gene has CDR1 SGHTA and CDR2 FQGNSA. This CDR3 has 14 residues. The CDR3 sequence is CASSLTGVDEELFF. Written as DNA, the CDR3 is TGTGCCAGCAGCTTAACAGGAGTAGATGAAGAACTGTTTTTT.

This clonotype turned up a few times. The gene calls are TRBV7-9 and TRBJ2-7; possible D gene TRBD1, 6 bases. Trimming pared 3 bases from V and 4 bases from J, leaving 7 bases between. This CDR3 spans 12 amino acids. Germline CDR1 and CDR2: SEHNR and FQNEAQ (reference sequence). Written as DNA, the CDR3 is TGTGCCAGCAGCTTCCAGGGGTACGAGCAGTACTTC. Encoded protein: CASSFQGYEQYF.

This clonotype was counted at least ten times. V and J are TRBV4-1 and TRBJ2-7, with D hard to call. CDR1 is MGHRA and CDR2 is YSYEKL in the germline V gene. V lost 1 base to trimming and J lost 2 bases, with 6 bases between them. The CDR3 spans 13 residues. CDR3 DNA sequence: TGCGCCAGCAGCCAAGGTAGGACCTACGAGCAGTACTTC. As protein: CASSQGRTYEQYF.

This clonotype was found many times. The chain carries TRBV24-1 and TRBJ2-3; D may be TRBD1 or TRBD2 (5 bases each). Trimming shortened V by 9 bases and J by 5 bases, and 17 bases separated the two germline ends. The germline CDR1 and CDR2 sequences are KGHDR and SFDVKD. The CDR3 length is 14 residues. CDR3 in amino acids: CATQGPSTGDTQYF. The DNA for the CDR3 is TGTGCCACCCAGGGACCATCCACAGGAGATACGCAGTATTTT.

This clonotype has only one observation. This chain joins TRBV6-2 or TRBV6-3 and TRBJ2-1; 8 bases line up with TRBD2. V shed 6 bases, J shed 6 bases, and the junction held 16 bases outside the gene matches. Germline V gene data show CDR1 as MNHEY and CDR2 as SVGEGT. The CDR3 spans 17 residues. CDR3 sequence (DNA): TGTGCCAGCAGCCGTTCCATCACTAGCGGTCCGTCCAATGAGCAGTTCTTC. The encoded protein is CASSRSITSGPSNEQFF.

This clonotype was recorded many times. The chain combines TRBV27 with TRBJ2-3; the D is unclear. Germline assignment: CDR1 MNHEY and CDR2 SMNVEV (reference sequence). The CDR3 covers 13 residues. V dropped 3 bases and J dropped 0 bases, with 4 bases sitting between them. CDR3 coding DNA: TGTGCCAGCAGTTTCCAGAGCACAGATACGCAGTATTTT. Amino acid sequence: CASSFQSTDTQYF.

This clonotype appeared a few times. The chain uses TRBV9 and TRBJ2-3; TRBD2 matches 14 bases. Trimming took 5 bases from V and 7 from J; bases not matched to a gene: 9. The V gene's germline CDR1 is SGDLS and CDR2 YYNGEE. This CDR3 region has 16 residues. CDR3 amino acids: CASSDRLAGGRNTQYF. The CDR3 bases are TGTGCCAGCAGTGACAGACTAGCGGGGGGGCGGAATACGCAGTATTTT.

Of note for this clonotype: A much bigger clone sits one base away, suggesting this may be a read error. This likely comes from a read error, as the CDR3 has no conserved phenylalanine or tryptophan at its end. V usage is TRBV24-1 and J usage is TRBJ2-7; D might be TRBD1 (6 bases). V was shortened by 4 bases and J by 3 bases, with 15 bases between the two germline ends. CDR3 length: 15 residues. Germline loops: CDR1 KGHDR, CDR2 SFDVKD. Written as DNA, the CDR3 is TGTGCCACCAGTGACCGGACAGAAGGTATCTACGAGCAGTACTCC. Protein sequence: CATSDRTEGIYEQYS.

Concerning this clonotype: One junction end does not reproduce the germline sequence, and a read error may be involved. The rearrangement joins TRBV10-3 to TRBJ1-1; the match to TRBD1 covers 9 bases. The CDR3 consists of 16 residues. Germline CDR1 reads ENHRY; CDR2 reads SYGVKD. The CDR3 DNA is TGTGCGATCAGTGTCATCCTGGACAGGGGCCACACTGAAGCTTTCTTT. Amino acids: CAISVILDRGHTEAFF.

This clonotype was found a few times. The chain combines TRBV4-1 with TRBJ1-1, with TRBD1 identical over 8 bases. This CDR3 is built from 15 residues. CDR1 is MGHRA, CDR2 YSYEKL, per germline. V was clipped by 5 bases and J by 6 bases; unmatched bases: 11. The CDR3 sequence: CASSNWGQGAAEAFF. CDR3 nucleotides: TGCGCCAGCAGCAATTGGGGGCAGGGGGCGGCTGAAGCTTTCTTT.

This clonotype was counted many times. This chain links TRBV2 with TRBJ2-3; TRBD2 agrees at 11 bases. Trimming at V came to 6 bases and at J to 4 bases, leaving 3 bases not matched to a gene. CDR3 size: 14 residues. Germline loops: CDR1 SNHLY, CDR2 FYNNEI. In DNA, the CDR3 is TGTGCCAGCAGGGTTAGCGGGGGGGCAGATACGCAGTATTTT. It is translated as CASRVSGGADTQYF.

This clonotype has at least ten counts. The chain carries TRBV19 and TRBJ2-7; D unclear. Germline lookup yields CDR1 LNHDA and CDR2 SQIVND (reference sequence). The ends were cut back, 6 bases at V and 6 bases at J, with 15 bases in the middle. This CDR3 contains 13 residues. The CDR3 protein is CASRPTQAGEQYF. CDR3 DNA: TGTGCCAGTAGACCGACCCAGGCCGGCGAGCAGTACTTC.

This clonotype has a single count. The rearrangement links TRBV3-1 to TRBJ2-1; TRBD2 matches 8 bases. Losses at the gene ends were 0 bases for V and 4 bases for J; bases not matched to a gene: 8. CDR1 is LGHDT and CDR2 is YNNKEL in the germline V gene (reference sequence). The CDR3 covers 17 residues. CDR3 residues: CASSQDGVTGGYNEQFF. In DNA form, the CDR3 reads TGTGCCAGCAGCCAAGATGGGGTTACGGGGGGGTACAATGAGCAGTTCTTC.

At least ten counts were recorded for this clonotype. V is TRBV29-1 and J is TRBJ2-1; 8 bases line up with TRBD2. The CDR3 length is 13 residues. Germline trimming cut 4 bases from V and 8 bases from J; bases unmatched to any gene: 7. CDR1 and CDR2 (germline): SQVTM, ANQGSEA. The CDR3 here is CSVVSGSAYEQFF. CDR3 bases: TGCAGCGTTGTCAGCGGGAGTGCGTATGAGCAGTTCTTC.

At least ten counts were recorded for this clonotype. This chain uses TRBV6-6 with TRBJ1-1; D is possibly TRBD1 (6 bases). The germline V gene encodes CDR1 MNHNY and CDR2 SVGAGI (reference sequence). This CDR3 is built from 13 residues. V lost 3 bases, J lost 5 bases, and 10 bases lay in between. CDR3 region: CASSYTGRTEAFF. The CDR3 DNA reads TGTGCCAGCAGTTATACAGGGAGGACTGAAGCTTTCTTT.

The chain joins TRBV27 to TRBJ1-2; the D is unclear. The CDR3 has 15 residues. CDR1 is MNHEY and CDR2 is SMNVEV in the germline V gene (reference sequence). V was clipped by 0 bases and J by 5 bases, with 13 bases between them. DNA for the CDR3: TGTGCCAGCAGTTTATCGTTGGGGTCTCTTTATGGCTACACCTTC. Amino acid sequence: CASSLSLGSLYGYTF.

Regarding this clonotype: Being one base from a much bigger clone, this may be a read error. This chain uses TRBV19 with TRBJ2-3; no firm D call. Germline lookup yields CDR1 LNHDA and CDR2 SQIVND (reference sequence). This CDR3 has 11 residues. V was trimmed by 4 bases and J by 4 bases, leaving 3 bases between them. CDR3 amino acids: CASSRSDTQYF. CDR3 sequence (DNA): TGTGCCAGTAGTAGGTCAGATACGCAGTATTTT.

This clonotype was observed at least ten times. The CDR3 spells CASSLTGTVADTQYF. The CDR3 DNA follows: TGTGCCAGCAGCTTAACGGGGACTGTTGCAGATACGCAGTATTTT. The chain joins TRBV7-3 to TRBJ2-3, with a weak D call TRBD2 (6 bases). This CDR3 is built from 15 residues. V was shortened by 0 bases and J by 4 bases, with 11 bases between the two germline ends. The germline gives CDR1 SGHTA, CDR2 FQGTGA.

The rearrangement joins TRBV30 to TRBJ1-4; D remains ambiguous. Deletions cut 2 bases from V and 4 bases from J, with 11 bases between. Looked up from germline, CDR1 is GTSNPN and CDR2 is SVGIG (reference sequence). This CDR3 spans 14 amino acids. The CDR3 DNA follows: TGTGCCTGGAGTATGGAAGCCCTTAATGAAAAACTGTTTTTT. Translating it yields CAWSMEALNEKLFF.

For this clonotype: Possible read error: a much larger clone is one base away. The chain couples TRBV19 to TRBJ1-5; D gene uncertain. The CDR3 totals 17 residues. Germline CDR1 LNHDA, CDR2 SQIVND (reference sequence). The DNA of the CDR3 is TGTGCCAGTAGCCCGCAGACAAGGATTGGGAGCAATCAGCCCCGGCATTTT. This gives the protein CASSPQTRIGSNQPRHF.

About this clonotype: This clone may be a read error of a much larger clone one base away. V and J are TRBV2 and TRBJ2-1, with unresolved D. The DNA end is a closer match to TRBJ2-7, so the J assignment may be wrong. The CDR3 totals 13 residues. The germline CDR1 and CDR2 sequences are SNHLY and FYNNEI. As DNA, the CDR3 is TGTGCCAGCAGCCTCGAGGACGGGCATGAGCAGTACTTC. Amino acid sequence: CASSLEDGHEQYF.

This clonotype was counted ten times or more. The chain combines TRBV13 with TRBJ2-3; 11 nucleotides agree with TRBD2. The germline gives CDR1 PRHDT, CDR2 FYEKMQ (reference sequence). This CDR3 comprises 16 residues. The V and J ends lost 5 bases and 4 bases, in that order; junction bases with no gene match: 8. CDR3 residues: CASSQPTSGGSDTQYF. CDR3 bases: TGTGCCAGCAGCCAACCCACTAGCGGGGGTTCAGATACGCAGTATTTT.

By its share, this clonotype is medium-sized. J is TRBJ1-1 and V is TRBV7-9; no definite D call. V lost 6 bases, J lost 0 bases, and 11 bases lay in between. Germline values: CDR1 SEHNR, CDR2 FQNEAQ (reference sequence). CDR3 length: 14 residues. CDR3 in DNA: TGTGCCAGCAGGGGCCCTTTTTTGAACACTGAAGCTTTCTTT. This gives the protein CASRGPFLNTEAFF.

In this sample, this clonotype turned up many times. The J gene is TRBJ1-2, the V gene TRBV12-5, with D tentatively TRBD1 (5 bases). In germline, CDR1 is LGHNT, CDR2 FRNRAP. There are 17 residues in the CDR3. Deletions cut 0 bases from V and 3 bases from J, with 17 bases between. CDR3 in DNA: TGTGCTAGTGGTTTGGTAGTAGGCAGGGACGTGTACTATGGCTACACCTTC. Its translation: CASGLVVGRDVYYGYTF.